These T cell receptor beta chains were read from a single sample in a study of blood T cell repertoires in COVID-19. TCRdb's table, derived via immunoSEQ multiplex PCR, lists solely in-frame clones and lacks some. The sample includes 90,000 to 100,000 clones, 65% to 85% of them seen just once. The sequenced sample was peripheral blood. The receptor set was obtained from a man in his 60s with acute or convalescent COVID-19. Both conserved end residues are trimmed from each CDR3. The order of the fields is V gene, CDR3 protein.

TRBV11-2	ASSLDSYEQY
TRBV30	AWNRGGDYEQY
TRBV29-1	SVQTGRNNEQF
TRBV10-3	AISESGLVLSYEQY
TRBV4-2	ASSQGEAVGQETQY
TRBV19	ASSRRDSPYEQY
TRBV6-5	ASRIGGLHNSPLH
TRBV10-3	AISDRDRDMPGELF
TRBV5-1	ASSLQGMGPYEQY
TRBV19	ASSIYTGGPDTQY
TRBV5-6	ASSLGQGSYEQY
TRBV10-1	ASSGTSGGNIQY
TRBV6-7	ASSLGPGGTYEQY
TRBV28	ASYSGRAF
TRBV6-5	ASRGAGIYNEQF
TRBV29-1	SASGKYSNQPQH
TRBV9	ASSVDGRKAGELF
TRBV10-3	AINDAGQGSDYGYT
TRBV27	ASSLRLAGGPADTQY
TRBV19	ASSRGQGTTEAF
TRBV11-2	ASSRRGQATDTQY
TRBV27	ASSLLTLRTANTGELF
TRBV19	ASSIRIRLAGTIDTQY
TRBV6-1	ASSESTLAGINTQY
TRBV7-9	ASSFPSGSPGGSTDTQY
TRBV18	ASSPGALGYT
TRBV14	ASSQRLAETQY
TRBV9	ASSVVGKGAAGNTIY
TRBV28	ASSLTWGTAGNTIY
TRBV7-3	ASSLGLAAANEQF
TRBV5-4	ASSRVGETQY
TRBV19	ASSIELDTGELF
TRBV9	ASSVFQGAQGYT
TRBV27	ASSLGQALNTGELF
TRBV6-5	ASSYTGGYGYT
TRBV5-1	ASSLATGTEAKSIQY
TRBV30	AWSGDRGKMNTEAF
TRBV7-2	ASSFLRLAGRTDTQY
TRBV11-2	ASRALAEMNEQF
TRBV6-4	ASSSTGGNTEAF
TRBV6-5	ASSYSPGDRGREQF
TRBV4-1	ASSQRQHYEQY
TRBV6-6	ASSYPQGSPTPLH
TRBV3-1/TRBV3-2	ASSQLSGTGARAF
TRBV6-5	ASSSDRGSTEAF
TRBV5-1	ASSLDRTSGYNEQF
TRBV9	ASSPSGGAPNEQF